This TCR beta chain was sequenced during a study of cytotoxic CD8 clonotypes in ibrutinib-treated CLL. On the study more broadly: Included were 11 relapsed/refractory and about 14 treatment-naive patients, of whom approximately 18 were IGHV unmutated. Response samples came after a median roughly 11 months of treatment, range 6 to 36.

Here immunoSEQ multiplex PCR was the method, and the copy in TCRdb shows in-frame clones only, minus some. The sample holds tens of thousands of clones, about 70% seen once. Points from the study as a whole: Treatment saw public clonotypes, which were uncommon, either contract or stay stable. Before falling back toward baseline at progression, clonality had risen at the time of ibrutinib response.

V was trimmed by 6 bases and J by 6 bases, leaving 18 bases between them. The CDR3 covers 14 residues. The germline gives CDR1 MGHDK, CDR2 SYGVNS. This clone appeared a few times. Its antigen is not identified. The sample here was PBMCs, taken after 12 months of ibrutinib treatment. The chain combines TRBV25-1 with TRBJ2-7; D is possibly TRBD2 (5 bases). The TCR comes from a human donor with chronic lymphocytic leukemia. CDR3 coding DNA: TGTGCCAGCAGCCCCTCGGGGTTGGATCTCGAGCAGTACTTC. Protein: CASSPSGLDLEQYF.